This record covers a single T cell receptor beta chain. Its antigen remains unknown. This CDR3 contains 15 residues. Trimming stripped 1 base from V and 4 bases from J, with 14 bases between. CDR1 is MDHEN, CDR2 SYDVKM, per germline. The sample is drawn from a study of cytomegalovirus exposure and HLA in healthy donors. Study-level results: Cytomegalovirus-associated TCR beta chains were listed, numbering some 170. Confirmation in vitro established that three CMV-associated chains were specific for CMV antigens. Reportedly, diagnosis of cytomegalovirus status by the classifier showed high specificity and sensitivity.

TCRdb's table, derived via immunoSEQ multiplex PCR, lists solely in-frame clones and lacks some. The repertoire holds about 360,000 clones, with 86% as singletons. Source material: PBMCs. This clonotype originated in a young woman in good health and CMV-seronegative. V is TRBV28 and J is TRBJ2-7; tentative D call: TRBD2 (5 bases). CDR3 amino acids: CASSLSGYGKYEQYF. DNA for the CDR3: TGTGCCAGCAGTTTATCGGGATACGGCAAATACGAGCAGTACTTC.